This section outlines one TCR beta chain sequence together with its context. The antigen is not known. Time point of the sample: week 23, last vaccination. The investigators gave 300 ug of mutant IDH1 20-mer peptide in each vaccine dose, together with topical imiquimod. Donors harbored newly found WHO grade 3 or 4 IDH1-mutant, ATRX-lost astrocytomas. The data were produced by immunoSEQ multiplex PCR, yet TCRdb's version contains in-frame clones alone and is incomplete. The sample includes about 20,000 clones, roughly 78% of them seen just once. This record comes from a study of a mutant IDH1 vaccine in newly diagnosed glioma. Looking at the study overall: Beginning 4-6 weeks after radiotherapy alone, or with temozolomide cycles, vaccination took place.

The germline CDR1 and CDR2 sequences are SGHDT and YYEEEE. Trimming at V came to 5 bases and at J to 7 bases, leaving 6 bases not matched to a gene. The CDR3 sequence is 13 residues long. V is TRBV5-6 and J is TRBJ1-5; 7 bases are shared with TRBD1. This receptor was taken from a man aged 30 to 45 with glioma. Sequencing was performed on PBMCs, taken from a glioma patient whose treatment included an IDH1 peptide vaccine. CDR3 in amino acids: CASSQQGSQPQHF. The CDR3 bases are TGTGCCAGCAGTCAACAGGGGAGCCAGCCCCAGCATTTT.